Below, 30 T cell receptor beta chains from the same sample are listed, as sequenced in a study of blood T cell repertoires in COVID-19. Generated by immunoSEQ multiplex PCR, the TCRdb table keeps only in-frame clones and is missing some. The table lists hundreds of thousands of clones, approximately 90% of them singletons. Material for sequencing was PBMCs or T cells enriched from blood (not recorded which). The receptors were gathered from a woman between 40 and 55 years old who had recovered from COVID-19.

The gene calls are TRBV3-1 (or the pseudogene TRBV3-2) and TRBJ2-5; TRBD2 agrees at 9 bases. The germline CDR1 and CDR2 sequences are LGHDT and YNNKEL (reference sequence). V dropped 1 base and J dropped 4; count of bases not matched to a gene: 7. The CDR3 runs to 16 residues. The CDR3 bases are TGTGCCAGCAGCCAAGGAGGCGGGAGGGTGAGAGAGACCCAGTACTTC. Translation gives CASSQGGGRVRETQYF.

This chain connects TRBV24-1 to TRBJ2-1; 8 bases fit TRBD2. Per the germline V gene, CDR1 is KGHDR and CDR2 is SFDVKD. After removal of 4 bases from V and 8 bases from J, the junction contained 12 bases not matched to a gene. This CDR3 has 16 amino acids. CDR3 in DNA: TGTGCCACCAGTGACTTTGCCGGGAGGGCCATCGATGAGCAGTTCTTC. It specifies CATSDFAGRAIDEQFF.

The chain carries TRBV11-2 and TRBJ1-2; D may be TRBD1 (6 bases). Germline V gene data show CDR1 as SGHAT and CDR2 as FQNNGV. V lost 5 bases to trimming and J lost 2 bases, with 15 bases between them. This CDR3 region has 15 residues. The CDR3 loop is CASSSSGTLNYGYTF. In nucleotides, the CDR3 is TGTGCCAGCAGCAGTTCCGGGACACTGAACTATGGCTACACCTTC.

The rearrangement joins TRBV10-3 to TRBJ2-3; tentatively, D is TRBD1 (5 bases). This CDR3 has 14 residues. The germline V gene has CDR1 ENHRY and CDR2 SYGVKD. V was trimmed by 6 bases and J by 0 bases, leaving 10 bases between them. CDR3 nucleotides: TGTGCCATCAGCCGACAGATTAGCACAGATACGCAGTATTTT. It is translated as CAISRQISTDTQYF.

This clone appeared a few times. This chain uses TRBV18 with TRBJ2-1; the D gene is possibly TRBD2 (5 bases). The germline CDR1 and CDR2 sequences are KGHSH and LQKENI. The CDR3 spans 15 residues. V was pared by 2 bases and J by 8 bases, with 16 bases between. The CDR3 here is CASSPISGRRDEQFF. The CDR3 DNA follows: TGTGCCAGCTCACCAATCTCGGGCCGGCGGGATGAGCAGTTCTTC. The complete variable domain, with remaining parts taken from reference TRBV18 and TRBJ2-1, reads NAGVMQNPRHLVRRRGQEARLRCSPMKGHSHVYWYRQLPEEGLKFMVYLQKENIIDESGMPKERFSAEFPKEGPSILRIQQVVRGDSAAYFCASSPISGRRDEQFFGPGTRLTVL.

V and J are TRBV19 and TRBJ2-1; perhaps TRBD2 as D (7 bases). Germline values: CDR1 LNHDA, CDR2 SQIVND (reference sequence). V lost 7 bases, J lost 0 bases, and 16 bases lay in between. CDR3 length equals 16 residues. CDR3 bases: TGTGCCAGTACCCGGACTAGGGGGAGCTCCTACAATGAGCAGTTCTTC. Translation: CASTRTRGSSYNEQFF.

In this sample, this clone turned up once. This chain joins TRBV28 and TRBJ1-1; D is ambiguous. Germline CDR1 MDHEN, CDR2 SYDVKM. The CDR3 spans 16 residues. V lost 2 bases to trimming and J lost 4 bases, with 17 bases between them. The CDR3 nucleotides are TGTGCCAGCAGTTTAGCGTTTTCGGGAGGCGGCACTGAAGCTTTCTTT. Translation: CASSLAFSGGGTEAFF.

In its sample, this clone was seen many times. This sequence joins TRBV19 and TRBJ1-2, with TRBD1 matching over 9 bases. This CDR3 is 17 amino acids long. Germline loops: CDR1 LNHDA, CDR2 SQIVND (reference sequence). With 2 bases clipped from V and 2 bases from J, the junction kept 9 bases outside the gene matches. The CDR3 region has the DNA TGTGCCAGTAGTATATACGGGACAGGGAGGATGAACTATGGCTACACCTTC. Translating gives CASSIYGTGRMNYGYTF.

The chain employs TRBV7-2 and TRBJ2-3, with 9 bases aligning to TRBD2. V lost 6 bases and J lost 2; bases outside the gene matches: 9. Germline CDR1 reads SGHTA; CDR2 reads FQGNSA. The CDR3 contains 16 residues. The CDR3 reads CASSLRGGRATDTQYF. The CDR3 DNA follows: TGTGCCAGCAGTTTGAGAGGCGGGAGGGCCACAGATACGCAGTATTTT.

V and J are TRBV30 and TRBJ2-3, with 8 positions matching TRBD2. The V segment lost 0 bases and the J segment 4 bases; nucleotides outside the gene matches: 3. CDR1 GTSNPN and CDR2 SVGIG come from the germline V gene (reference sequence). This CDR3 has 14 amino acids. In DNA form, the CDR3 reads TGTGCCTGGAGTGTTCCAGCGGGAGCAGATACGCAGTATTTT. This gives the protein CAWSVPAGADTQYF.

A remark on this clone: This CDR3 is also generated by other DNA sequences in the sample. This chain connects TRBV7-3 to TRBJ2-5; tentatively, D is TRBD1 (6 bases). CDR3 length equals 13 residues. Trimming took 5 bases from V and 2 from J, leaving 9 bases between them. Germline V gene lookup returns CDR1 SGHTA and CDR2 FQGTGA. The CDR3: CASSATGQETQYF. In DNA, the CDR3 is TGTGCCAGCAGCGCCACAGGGCAAGAGACCCAGTACTTC.

This clone appeared a few times. The chain links TRBV10-1 to TRBJ2-7; 11 positions agree with TRBD2. The CDR3 is made up of 14 amino acids. Germline V lookup: CDR1 WNHNN, CDR2 SYGVQD (reference sequence). With V trimmed by 3 bases and J by 6 bases, 4 bases remained unmatched. This chain's CDR3 is CASSDSGRAGEQYF. The CDR3 DNA reads TGCGCCAGCAGTGATAGCGGGAGGGCTGGCGAGCAGTACTTC.

The chain employs TRBV19 and TRBJ1-6; no reliable D call. Trimming took 2 bases from V and 3 from J, leaving 11 bases between them. Germline CDR1 is LNHDA and CDR2 is SQIVND (reference sequence). The CDR3 covers 16 residues. The CDR3 bases are TGTGCCAGTAGTATAAGCGGGGTCCGCTATAATTCACCCCTCCACTTT. It yields the protein CASSISGVRYNSPLHF.

The chain links TRBV18 to TRBJ1-5; no definite D call. Germline V gene lookup returns CDR1 KGHSH and CDR2 LQKENI. The CDR3 totals 15 residues. V was trimmed by 6 bases and J by 6 bases, leaving 18 bases between them. Written as DNA, the CDR3 is TGTGCCAGCTCCCCCGGGAATGGATTGGGTCAGCCCCAGCATTTT. Translated, it gives CASSPGNGLGQPQHF. The variable domain in full, completed from reference TRBV18 and TRBJ1-5, reads NAGVMQNPRHLVRRRGQEARLRCSPMKGHSHVYWYRQLPEEGLKFMVYLQKENIIDESGMPKERFSAEFPKEGPSILRIQQVVRGDSAAYFCASSPGNGLGQPQHFGDGTRLSIL.

The J gene is TRBJ2-2, the V gene TRBV7-2; 9 bases match TRBD2. Looked up from germline, CDR1 is SGHTA and CDR2 is FQGNSA. There are 15 residues in the CDR3. Trimming at V came to 3 bases and at J to 3 bases, leaving 2 bases not matched to a gene. CDR3 in amino acids: CASSFSGGHTGELFF. The CDR3 nucleotides are TGTGCCAGCAGCTTTAGCGGGGGCCACACCGGGGAGCTGTTTTTT. Looking up the rest from reference TRBV7-2 and TRBJ2-2 gives the full variable domain: GAGVSQSPSNKVTEKGKDVELRCDPISGHTALYWYRQSLGQGLEFLIYFQGNSAPDKSGLPSDRFSAERTGGSVSTLTIQRTQQEDSAVYLCASSFSGGHTGELFFGEGSRLTVL.

This clone came up once. The rearrangement links TRBV2 to TRBJ2-4; D perhaps matches TRBD1 (5 bases). Trimming removed 4 bases from V and 8 bases from J, with 24 bases in between. The CDR3 loop spans 17 amino acids. Looked up from germline, CDR1 is SNHLY and CDR2 is FYNNEI. The CDR3 nucleotides read TGTGCCAGCAGTGCCCCGTCGGTGGCCAGGGATGGCGACATTCAGTACTTC. It is translated as CASSAPSVARDGDIQYF.

The V and J genes are TRBV5-4 and TRBJ2-3; D not resolved. CDR1 and CDR2 (germline): SGHNT, YYREEE (reference sequence). The CDR3 has 15 residues. Between the trimmed V and J ends, which lost 2 bases and 1 base, there was a span of 11 bases. CDR3: CASSFGGLGTDTQYF. CDR3 in DNA: TGTGCCAGCAGCTTCGGTGGTCTCGGCACAGATACGCAGTATTTT. The whole variable domain, filled in from reference TRBV5-4 and TRBJ2-3, reads ETGVTQSPTHLIKTRGQQVTLRCSSQSGHNTVSWYQQALGQGPQFIFQYYREEENGRGNFPPRFSGLQFPNYSSELNVNALELDDSALYLCASSFGGLGTDTQYFGPGTRLTVL.

The chain couples TRBV18 to TRBJ2-5; D possibly corresponds to TRBD1 (6 bases). CDR3 length: 14 residues. Trimming cost V 3 bases and J 2 bases, with 10 bases left between them. Germline V CDR1 and CDR2: KGHSH, LQKENI. CDR3 region: CASSPDGTQETQYF. Here the CDR3 DNA reads TGTGCCAGCTCACCGGACGGGACACAAGAGACCCAGTACTTC.

V is TRBV7-2 and J is TRBJ2-3, with unresolved D. Between the trimmed V and J ends, which lost 3 bases and 6 bases, there was a span of 7 bases. Looked up from germline, CDR1 is SGHTA and CDR2 is FQGNSA. The CDR3 consists of 12 residues. CDR3 sequence reads: CASSFAGDTQYF. Written as DNA, the CDR3 is TGTGCCAGCAGCTTCGCCGGGGATACGCAGTATTTT.

The V and J genes are TRBV19 and TRBJ2-6; maybe TRBD1 (6 bases). The CDR3 covers 16 residues. Germline V CDR1 and CDR2: LNHDA, SQIVND (reference sequence). Trimming left V 6 bases short and J 3 bases short, with 15 bases between. The CDR3 reads CASSRQTGYGANVLTF. CDR3 coding DNA: TGTGCCAGTAGCCGGCAAACAGGGTATGGGGCCAACGTCCTGACTTTC.

This chain links TRBV7-8 with TRBJ2-3; possible D gene TRBD2, 5 bases. Trimming shortened V by 7 bases and J by 2 bases, and 13 bases separated the two germline ends. The CDR3 has 14 residues. Per germline, CDR1 SGHVS and CDR2 FQNEAQ. DNA of the CDR3: TGTGCCAGCACTCCCAGCGGCAACACAGATACGCAGTATTTT. The encoded protein is CASTPSGNTDTQYF. Together with reference TRBV7-8 and TRBJ2-3, the CDR3 gives the full variable domain: GAGVSQSPRYKVAKRGQDVALRCDPISGHVSLFWYQQALGQGPEFLTYFQNEAQLDKSGLPSDRFFAERPEGSVSTLKIQRTQQEDSAVYLCASTPSGNTDTQYFGPGTRLTVL.

Regarding this clone: Other DNA variants within this sample encode the same CDR3. The chain recombines TRBV5-1 with TRBJ2-1; 9 nucleotides line up with TRBD2. The germline V gene has CDR1 SGHRS and CDR2 YFSETQ. V shed 0 bases and J 6 bases; nucleotides not matched to a gene: 1. CDR3 length: 14 amino acids. The CDR3 reads CASSLELAGNEQFF. In DNA, the CDR3 is TGCGCCAGCAGCTTGGAACTAGCGGGCAATGAGCAGTTCTTC.

This chain uses TRBV10-3 with TRBJ2-5, with D perhaps matching TRBD1 (5 bases). V was shortened by 3 bases and J by 4 bases, with 12 bases between the two germline ends. Per the germline V gene, CDR1 is ENHRY and CDR2 is SYGVKD. CDR3 length: 14 residues. CDR3 sequence reads: CAISDWGQGETQYF. CDR3 sequence (DNA): TGTGCCATCAGTGATTGGGGCCAGGGAGAGACCCAGTACTTC.

This sequence joins TRBV4-1 and TRBJ2-1; TRBD2 matches 7 bases. This CDR3 comprises 18 residues. The V segment lost 1 base and the J segment 1 base; nucleotides outside the gene matches: 10. CDR1 is MGHRA, CDR2 YSYEKL, per germline. The CDR3 spells CASSQVVTSLASYNEQFF. For the CDR3, the DNA is TGCGCCAGCAGCCAAGTCGTGACTAGCCTGGCGTCCTACAATGAGCAGTTCTTC.

This sequence joins TRBV6-5 and TRBJ2-1; TRBD2 agrees at 8 bases. Germline trimming cut 8 bases from V and 0 bases from J; bases unmatched to any gene: 6. The CDR3 length is 15 residues. CDR1 is MNHEY, CDR2 SVGAGI, per germline. CDR3 in amino acids: CASGSGTSSYNEQFF. Written as DNA, the CDR3 is TGTGCCAGCGGGTCGGGGACTAGCTCCTACAATGAGCAGTTCTTC.

The rearrangement links TRBV28 to TRBJ1-4; perhaps TRBD1 as D (6 bases). V was cut by 5 bases and J by 8 bases, with 12 bases left in between. This CDR3 spans 13 amino acids. The germline V gene has CDR1 MDHEN and CDR2 SYDVKM. The CDR3 coding sequence is TGTGCCAGCAGTCTCCTCCAGGGGGAAAAACTGTTTTTT. Its protein product is CASSLLQGEKLFF. Looking up the rest from reference TRBV28 and TRBJ1-4 gives the full variable domain: DVKVTQSSRYLVKRTGEKVFLECVQDMDHENMFWYRQDPGLGLRLIYFSYDVKMKEKGDIPEGYSVSREKKERFSLILESASTNQTSMYLCASSLLQGEKLFFGSGTQLSVL.

This clone was recorded only once. The chain carries TRBV11-2 and TRBJ1-4; D remains ambiguous. Trimming took 2 bases from V and 4 from J, leaving 11 bases between them. CDR1 and CDR2 from the germline V gene are SGHAT and FQNNGV. This CDR3 is 15 amino acids long. The CDR3: CASSLNGLINEKLFF. CDR3 nucleotides: TGTGCCAGCAGCTTAAATGGGCTTATTAATGAAAAACTGTTTTTT.

The V call is TRBV7-9, the J call TRBJ1-4; D is ambiguous. The CDR3 is 14 amino acids. V lost 5 bases and J 1 base, leaving 8 bases between the germline ends. Per the germline V gene, CDR1 is SEHNR and CDR2 is FQNEAQ (reference sequence). The CDR3 region is CASSRGRTNEKLFF. In nucleotides, the CDR3 is TGTGCCAGCAGCCGGGGAAGAACTAATGAAAAACTGTTTTTT.

V is TRBV4-1 and J is TRBJ1-4; the match to TRBD1 covers 10 bases. The J segment lost 8 bases and the V segment lost 4 bases, leaving 7 bases of the junction unmatched. Germline CDR1 MGHRA, CDR2 YSYEKL. The CDR3 spans 15 residues. As DNA, the CDR3 is TGCGCCAGCAGCCCTATAGGGACAGGGGACGAAAAACTGTTTTTT. It encodes CASSPIGTGDEKLFF.

The chain joins TRBV19 to TRBJ1-1; D unclear. The CDR3 covers 16 residues. V was clipped by 5 bases and J by 1 base, with 17 bases between them. Germline CDR1 reads LNHDA; CDR2 reads SQIVND (reference sequence). CDR3 in DNA: TGTGCCAGTAGTGTCCGGGAGACGAGAAAGAACACTGAAGCTTTCTTT. It yields the protein CASSVRETRKNTEAFF.